The T cell receptor beta chain under discussion was sequenced for a study of cytomegalovirus exposure and HLA in healthy donors. The wider study: Counted in an early data release were roughly 87 million unique TCRs from HLA-typed donors. Findings and caveats of the study: The authors assumed roughly uniform sequencing depth across donors for presence/absence analyses.

On this clone itself: Its antigen is as yet unknown.

J was trimmed by 3 bases and V by 0 bases; bases with no gene match: 6. Per the germline V gene, CDR1 is SGDLS and CDR2 is YYNGEE. The CDR3 contains 17 residues. This PCR relied on a set of 60 Vbeta primers and 13 Jbeta primers. TCRdb's copy holds only in-frame clones and misses some; the assay was immunoSEQ multiplex PCR. The table has about 180,000 clones, less than 85% seen once. This rearrangement joins TRBV9 to TRBJ2-6, with TRBD1 identical over 7 bases. The sequenced material came from PBMCs. The TCR comes from a man aged 40-49 years in good health and CMV-seronegative. This CDR3 reads CASSVGIQGIGANVLTF. The CDR3 DNA follows: TGTGCCAGCAGCGTAGGAATACAGGGGATTGGGGCCAACGTCCTGACTTTC.